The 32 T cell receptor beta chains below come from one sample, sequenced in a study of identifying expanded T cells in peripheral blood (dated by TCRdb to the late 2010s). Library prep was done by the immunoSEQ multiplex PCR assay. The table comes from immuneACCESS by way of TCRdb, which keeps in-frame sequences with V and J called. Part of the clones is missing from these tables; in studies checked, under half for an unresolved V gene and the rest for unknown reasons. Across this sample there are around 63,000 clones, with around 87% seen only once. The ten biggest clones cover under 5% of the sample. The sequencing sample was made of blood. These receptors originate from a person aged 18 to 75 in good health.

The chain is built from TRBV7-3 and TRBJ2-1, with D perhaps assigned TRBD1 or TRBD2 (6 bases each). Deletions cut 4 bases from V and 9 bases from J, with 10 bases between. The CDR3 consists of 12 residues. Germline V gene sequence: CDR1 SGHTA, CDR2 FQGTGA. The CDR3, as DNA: TGTGCCAGCAGCTCACAGGGAGGTGAGCAGTTCTTC. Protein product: CASSSQGGEQFF.

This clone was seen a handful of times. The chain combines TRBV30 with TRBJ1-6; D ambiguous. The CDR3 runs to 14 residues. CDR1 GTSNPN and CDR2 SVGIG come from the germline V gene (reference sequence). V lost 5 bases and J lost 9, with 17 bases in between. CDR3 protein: CAWGATQLGSPLHF. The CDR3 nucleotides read TGTGCCTGGGGAGCCACTCAACTCGGTTCACCCCTCCACTTT.

The CDR3 DNA sequence: TGTGCCTGGAGTACGGCAGGGGCTGGAAACACCATATATTTT. The encoded protein is CAWSTAGAGNTIYF. The chain combines TRBV30 with TRBJ1-3; maybe TRBD1 (6 bases). Trimming removed 2 bases at V and 2 bases at J, with 10 bases between. This CDR3 is built from 14 residues. The germline V gene has CDR1 GTSNPN and CDR2 SVGIG (reference sequence).

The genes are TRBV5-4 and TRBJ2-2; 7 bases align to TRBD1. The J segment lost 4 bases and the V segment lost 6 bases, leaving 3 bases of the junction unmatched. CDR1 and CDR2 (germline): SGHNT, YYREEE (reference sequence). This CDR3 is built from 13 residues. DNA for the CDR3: TGTGCCAGCAACAGGGGCGGCACCGGGGAGCTGTTTTTT. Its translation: CASNRGGTGELFF. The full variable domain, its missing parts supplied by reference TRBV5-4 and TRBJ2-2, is ETGVTQSPTHLIKTRGQQVTLRCSSQSGHNTVSWYQQALGQGPQFIFQYYREEENGRGNFPPRFSGLQFPNYSSELNVNALELDDSALYLCASNRGGTGELFFGEGSRLTVL.

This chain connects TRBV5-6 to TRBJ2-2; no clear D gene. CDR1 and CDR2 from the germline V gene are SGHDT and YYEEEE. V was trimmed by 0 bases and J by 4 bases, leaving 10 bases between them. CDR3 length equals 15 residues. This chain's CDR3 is CASSLVSRGTGELFF. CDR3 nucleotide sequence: TGTGCCAGCAGCTTGGTTAGTCGCGGCACCGGGGAGCTGTTTTTT.

CDR3 in amino acids: CASSKGEGDSPLHF. CDR3 sequence (DNA): TGTGCCAGCAGCAAGGGGGAGGGAGATTCACCCCTCCACTTT. This chain uses TRBV7-3 with TRBJ1-6, with D possibly matching TRBD1 (6 bases). The germline V gene encodes CDR1 SGHTA and CDR2 FQGTGA. This CDR3 has 14 amino acids. The V end lost 5 bases, the J end lost 8 bases, and 13 bases lay between the germline ends.

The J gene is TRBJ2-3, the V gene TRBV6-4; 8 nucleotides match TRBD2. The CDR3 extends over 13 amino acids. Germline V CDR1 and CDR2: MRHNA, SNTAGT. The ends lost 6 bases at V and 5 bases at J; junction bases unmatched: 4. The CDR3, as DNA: TGTGCCAGCAGCGGGGGGGCCCAAGATACGCAGTATTTT. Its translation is CASSGGAQDTQYF.

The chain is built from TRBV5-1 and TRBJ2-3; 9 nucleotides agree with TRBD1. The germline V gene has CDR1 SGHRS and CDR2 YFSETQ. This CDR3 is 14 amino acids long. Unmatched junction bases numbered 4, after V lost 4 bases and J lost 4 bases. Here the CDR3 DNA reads TGCGCCAGCAGCCTCACAGGGGGCGCAGATACGCAGTATTTT. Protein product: CASSLTGGADTQYF.

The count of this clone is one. CDR3 nucleotides: TGTGCCTGGTCTAGCGGGAGGACCGGGGAGCTGTTTTTT. Encoded protein: CAWSSGRTGELFF. This chain uses TRBV30 with TRBJ2-2; 11 bases match TRBD2. The CDR3 is 13 residues long. Germline CDR1 is GTSNPN and CDR2 is SVGIG (reference sequence). V gave up 5 bases and J gave up 5 bases; unmatched junction bases: 1.

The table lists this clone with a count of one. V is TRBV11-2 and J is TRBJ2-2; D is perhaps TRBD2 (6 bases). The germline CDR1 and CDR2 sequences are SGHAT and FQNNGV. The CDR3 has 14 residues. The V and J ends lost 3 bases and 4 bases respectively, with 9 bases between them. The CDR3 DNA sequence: TGTGCCAGCAGCTTGGGCGGGACCACCGGGGAGCTGTTTTTT. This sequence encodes CASSLGGTTGELFF.

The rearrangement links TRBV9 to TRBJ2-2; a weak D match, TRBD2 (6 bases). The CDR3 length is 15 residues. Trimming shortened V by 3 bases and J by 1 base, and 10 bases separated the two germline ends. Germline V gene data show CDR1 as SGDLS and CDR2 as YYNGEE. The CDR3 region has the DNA TGTGCCAGCAGCGGGGGACTTTGGAACACCGGGGAGCTGTTTTTT. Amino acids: CASSGGLWNTGELFF.

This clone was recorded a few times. The DNA of the CDR3 is TGTGCCAGCAGCCAAGAACGAGGGAGCTCCTACGAGCAGTACTTC. Encoded protein: CASSQERGSSYEQYF. The chain links TRBV4-2 to TRBJ2-7; the D gene is possibly TRBD2 (5 bases). This CDR3 contains 15 residues. Germline-derived CDR1 and CDR2 are LGHNA and YNFKEQ. Trimming pared 0 bases from V and 0 bases from J, leaving 9 bases between.

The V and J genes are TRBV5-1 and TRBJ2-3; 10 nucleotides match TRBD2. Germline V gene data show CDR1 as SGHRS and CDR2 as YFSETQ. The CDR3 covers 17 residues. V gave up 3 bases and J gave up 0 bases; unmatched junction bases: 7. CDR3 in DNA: TGCGCCAGCAGCTCACCCGAGACTAGCGGGAGCACAGATACGCAGTATTTT. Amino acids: CASSSPETSGSTDTQYF.

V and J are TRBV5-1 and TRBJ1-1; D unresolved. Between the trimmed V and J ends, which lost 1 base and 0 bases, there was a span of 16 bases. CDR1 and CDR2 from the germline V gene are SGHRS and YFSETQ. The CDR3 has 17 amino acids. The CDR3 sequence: CASSLSKGPGVNTEAFF. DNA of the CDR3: TGCGCCAGCAGCTTGTCAAAGGGTCCCGGAGTGAACACTGAAGCTTTCTTT.

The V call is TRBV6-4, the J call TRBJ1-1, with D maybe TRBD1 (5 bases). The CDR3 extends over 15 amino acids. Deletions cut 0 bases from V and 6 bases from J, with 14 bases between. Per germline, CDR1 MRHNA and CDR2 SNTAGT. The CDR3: CASSDSGDSYSEAFF. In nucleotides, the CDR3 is TGTGCCAGCAGTGACTCGGGGGATTCATACTCTGAAGCTTTCTTT.

The CDR3 loop is CASSQSGTGGDIQYF. CDR3 nucleotides: TGTGCCAGCAGCCAAAGCGGGACAGGGGGGGACATTCAGTACTTC. The V and J genes are TRBV4-2 and TRBJ2-4; the match to TRBD1 covers 11 bases. Germline assignment: CDR1 LGHNA and CDR2 YNFKEQ. With 2 bases clipped from V and 8 bases from J, the junction kept 5 bases outside the gene matches. This CDR3 region has 15 residues.

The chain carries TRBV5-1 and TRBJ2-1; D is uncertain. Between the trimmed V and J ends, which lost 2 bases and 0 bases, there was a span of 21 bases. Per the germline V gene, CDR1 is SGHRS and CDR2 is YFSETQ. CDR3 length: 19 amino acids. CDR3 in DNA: TGCGCCAGCAGCTTTTCCCCCACAAGCTCCCTTAGCTCCTACAATGAGCAGTTCTTC. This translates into CASSFSPTSSLSSYNEQFF.

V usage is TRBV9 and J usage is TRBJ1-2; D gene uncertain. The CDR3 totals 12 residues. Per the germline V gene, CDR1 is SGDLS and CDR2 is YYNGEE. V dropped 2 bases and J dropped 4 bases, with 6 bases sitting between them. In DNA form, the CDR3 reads TGTGCCAGCAGCGTCCCAGGCTATGGCTACACCTTC. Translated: CASSVPGYGYTF.

CDR3 in amino acids: CASSQELGRGAGYTF. The CDR3 region has the DNA TGCGCCAGCAGCCAAGAACTTGGCAGGGGTGCGGGCTACACCTTC. The rearrangement links TRBV4-1 to TRBJ1-2, with D possibly TRBD1 on 6 matching bases. Germline CDR1 is MGHRA and CDR2 is YSYEKL. The CDR3 sequence is 15 residues long. V dropped 0 bases and J dropped 8 bases, with 16 bases sitting between them.

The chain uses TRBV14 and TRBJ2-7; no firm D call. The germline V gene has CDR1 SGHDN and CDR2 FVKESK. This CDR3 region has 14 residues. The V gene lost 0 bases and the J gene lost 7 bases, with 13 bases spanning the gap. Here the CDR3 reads CASSQEATLGEQYF. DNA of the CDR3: TGTGCCAGCAGCCAAGAGGCGACCCTAGGGGAGCAGTACTTC. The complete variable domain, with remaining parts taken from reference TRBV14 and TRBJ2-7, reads EAGVTQFPSHSVIEKGQTVTLRCDPISGHDNLYWYRRVMGKEIKFLLHFVKESKQDESGMPNNRFLAERTGGTYSTLKVQPAELEDSGVYFCASSQEATLGEQYFGPGTRLTVT.

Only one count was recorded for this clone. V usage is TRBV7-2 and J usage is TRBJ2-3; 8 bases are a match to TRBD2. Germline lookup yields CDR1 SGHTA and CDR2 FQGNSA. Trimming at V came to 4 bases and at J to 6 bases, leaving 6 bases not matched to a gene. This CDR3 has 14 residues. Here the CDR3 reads CASSSGTRLDTQYF. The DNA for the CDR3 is TGTGCCAGCAGCTCCGGGACTAGATTGGATACGCAGTATTTT.

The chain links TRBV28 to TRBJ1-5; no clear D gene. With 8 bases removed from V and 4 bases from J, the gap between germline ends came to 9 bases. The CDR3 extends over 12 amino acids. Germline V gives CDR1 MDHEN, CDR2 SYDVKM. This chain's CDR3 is CASYTLNQPQHF. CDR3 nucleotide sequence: TGTGCCAGCTATACCCTTAATCAGCCCCAGCATTTT.

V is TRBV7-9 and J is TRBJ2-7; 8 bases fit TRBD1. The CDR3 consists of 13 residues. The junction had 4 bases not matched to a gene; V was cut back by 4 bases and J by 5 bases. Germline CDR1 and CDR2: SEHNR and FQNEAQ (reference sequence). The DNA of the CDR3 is TGTGCCAGCAGCTCGTCGGACAGGGACGAGCAGTACTTC. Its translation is CASSSSDRDEQYF. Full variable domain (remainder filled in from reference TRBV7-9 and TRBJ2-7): DTGVSQNPRHKITKRGQNVTFRCDPISEHNRLYWYRQTLGQGPEFLTYFQNEAQLEKSRLLSDRFSAERPKGSFSTLEIQRTEQGDSAMYLCASSSSDRDEQYFGPGTRLTVT.

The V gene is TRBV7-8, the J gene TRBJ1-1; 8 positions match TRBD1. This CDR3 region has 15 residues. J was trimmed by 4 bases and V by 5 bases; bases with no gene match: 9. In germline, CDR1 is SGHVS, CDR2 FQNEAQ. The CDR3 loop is CASSAGQGSGTEAFF. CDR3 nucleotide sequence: TGTGCCAGCAGCGCAGGACAGGGTAGTGGCACTGAAGCTTTCTTT.

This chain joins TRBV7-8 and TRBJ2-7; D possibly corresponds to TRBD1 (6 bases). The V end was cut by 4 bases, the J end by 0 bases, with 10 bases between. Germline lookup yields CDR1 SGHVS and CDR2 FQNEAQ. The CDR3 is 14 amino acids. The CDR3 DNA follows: TGTGCCAGCAGCTCCGGACAGCTCTCCTACGAGCAGTACTTC. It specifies CASSSGQLSYEQYF. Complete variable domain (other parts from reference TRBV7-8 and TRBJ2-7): GAGVSQSPRYKVAKRGQDVALRCDPISGHVSLFWYQQALGQGPEFLTYFQNEAQLDKSGLPSDRFFAERPEGSVSTLKIQRTQQEDSAVYLCASSSGQLSYEQYFGPGTRLTVT.

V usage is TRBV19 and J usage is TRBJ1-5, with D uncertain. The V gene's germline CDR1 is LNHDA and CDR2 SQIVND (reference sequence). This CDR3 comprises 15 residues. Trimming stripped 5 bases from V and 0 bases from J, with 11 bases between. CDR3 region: CASSLTLYSNQPQHF. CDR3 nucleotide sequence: TGTGCCAGTAGTTTGACACTTTATAGCAATCAGCCCCAGCATTTT.

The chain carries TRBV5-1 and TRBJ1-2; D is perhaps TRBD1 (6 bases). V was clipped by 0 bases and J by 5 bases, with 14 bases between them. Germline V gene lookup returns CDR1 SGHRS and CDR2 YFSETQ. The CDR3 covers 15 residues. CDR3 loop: CASSLATTGGYGYTF. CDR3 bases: TGCGCCAGCAGCTTGGCCACGACAGGTGGTTATGGCTACACCTTC.

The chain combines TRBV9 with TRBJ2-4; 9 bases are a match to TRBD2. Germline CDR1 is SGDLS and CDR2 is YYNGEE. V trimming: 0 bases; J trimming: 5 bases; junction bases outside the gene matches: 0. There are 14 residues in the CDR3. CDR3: CASSVGGRENIQYF. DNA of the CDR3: TGTGCCAGCAGCGTAGGCGGGAGGGAAAACATTCAGTACTTC.

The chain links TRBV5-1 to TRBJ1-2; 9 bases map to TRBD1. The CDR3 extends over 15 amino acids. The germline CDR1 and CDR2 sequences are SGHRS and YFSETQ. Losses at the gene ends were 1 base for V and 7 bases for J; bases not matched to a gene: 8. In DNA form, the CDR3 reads TGCGCCAGCAGCTTGTGGGACAGGGAGGTCGCTGGCTACACCTTC. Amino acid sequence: CASSLWDREVAGYTF.

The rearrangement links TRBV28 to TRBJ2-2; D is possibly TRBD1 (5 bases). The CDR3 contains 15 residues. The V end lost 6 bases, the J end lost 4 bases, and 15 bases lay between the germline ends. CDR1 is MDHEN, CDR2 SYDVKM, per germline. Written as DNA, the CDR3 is TGTGCCAGCAGCTTGCTCCAGGGTATCACCGGGGAGCTGTTTTTT. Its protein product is CASSLLQGITGELFF.

The CDR3 bases are TGTGCCAGCAGCTTTCTTACGGGCCACGGAAACATTCAGTACTTC. Translated: CASSFLTGHGNIQYF. The chain recombines TRBV5-5 with TRBJ2-4; D unresolved. The CDR3 has 15 residues. Germline V gene sequence: CDR1 SGHKS, CDR2 YYEKEE (reference sequence). V gave up 2 bases and J gave up 6 bases, with 15 bases separating them.

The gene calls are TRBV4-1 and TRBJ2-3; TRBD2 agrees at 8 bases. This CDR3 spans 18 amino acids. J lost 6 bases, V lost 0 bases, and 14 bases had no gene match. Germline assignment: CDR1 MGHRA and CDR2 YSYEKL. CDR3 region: CASSQDGMSGSTLDTQYF. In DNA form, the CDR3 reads TGCGCCAGCAGCCAAGATGGTATGAGCGGGAGTACTTTGGATACGCAGTATTTT.